This TCR beta chain appears in the sequencing data of a study of regulatory T cells in long-lasting Graves disease. Building the TCR beta libraries relied on iRepertoire HTBI primers, and CDR3 regions underwent Arm-PCR. In TCRdb, the multiplex PCR reads were re-called with MiXCR into one record per CDR3 protein. The repertoire consists of some 400,000 distinct CDR3 sequences, with about 16% occurring once and the leading ten covering roughly a sixth. Time point described: newly diagnosed GD, antithyroid drugs for less than 3 months. From PBMCs, RNA was extracted and then used to make the TCR library. This clonotype was seen ten or more times. CDR1 and CDR2 (germline): DFQATT, SNEGSKA (reference sequence). The length of the CDR3 is 15 residues. The J segment lost 9 bases and the V segment lost 2 bases, leaving 10 bases of the junction unmatched. These sequences were also reported in another study, on T cells in Graves' hyperthyroidism and ophthalmopathy.

The rearrangement joins TRBV20-1 to TRBJ2-1; 10 positions agree with TRBD2. The source was peripheral blood mononuclear cells (PBMCs), collected at new diagnosis, from a patient treated with antithyroid drugs. The sequence was collected from a young woman with Graves disease. CDR3 sequence reads: CSARSGTSAGGEQFF. The CDR3, as DNA: TGCAGTGCTAGATCAGGGACTAGCGCGGGGGGTGAGCAGTTCTTC.